Below, 16 T cell receptor beta chains from the same sample are listed, as sequenced in a study of blood T cell repertoires in COVID-19 (dated by TCRdb to the early 2020s). The library came from the immunoSEQ multiplex PCR assay. The source is immuneACCESS, and TCRdb retained only in-frame sequences with V and J called. Part of the clones is not carried over; for the studies checked, unresolved V genes explain less than half of this, and the remainder is unexplained. Within this sample are 85,000 to 120,000 clones, with about 91% of them counted one time only. Around 4% of the sample rests with the top ten. Source material: peripheral blood. Receptors were obtained from a man aged 18 to 29 with acute or convalescent COVID-19.

The CDR3, as DNA: TGCGCCAGCAGCTTGGTCCCAGGGGTCATGAACACTGAAGCTTTCTTT. Translated: CASSLVPGVMNTEAFF. The gene calls are TRBV5-1 and TRBJ1-1, with D maybe TRBD1 (6 bases). With 0 bases removed from V and 0 bases from J, the gap between germline ends came to 12 bases. CDR1 is SGHRS, CDR2 YFSETQ, per germline. CDR3 length: 16 amino acids.

This rearrangement joins TRBV30 to TRBJ1-1; TRBD1 aligns across 8 bases. After removal of 0 bases from V and 6 bases from J, the junction contained 9 bases not matched to a gene. Germline CDR1 reads GTSNPN; CDR2 reads SVGIG (reference sequence). CDR3 length equals 15 residues. This chain's CDR3 is CAWSVLDREEAEAFF. The CDR3 DNA reads as TGTGCCTGGAGTGTACTGGACAGGGAAGAGGCTGAAGCTTTCTTT.

This clone was counted only a few times. The chain joins TRBV5-1 to TRBJ2-1; D perhaps matches TRBD1 (5 bases). Germline V lookup: CDR1 SGHRS, CDR2 YFSETQ. Trimming removed 1 base from V and 6 bases from J, with 11 bases in between. There are 14 residues in the CDR3. The CDR3 coding sequence is TGCGCCAGCAGCTTGCCTATGGGGCCCAATGAGCAGTTCTTC. Its protein is CASSLPMGPNEQFF.

The chain carries TRBV19 and TRBJ2-3; weak D call: TRBD1 (5 bases). CDR3 length: 16 amino acids. With 0 bases removed from V and 4 bases from J, the gap between germline ends came to 14 bases. Germline assignment: CDR1 LNHDA and CDR2 SQIVND (reference sequence). Written as DNA, the CDR3 is TGTGCCAGTAGTATAGAAGCAGGGTCTTCAGCAGATACGCAGTATTTT. Translated: CASSIEAGSSADTQYF. Full variable domain (missing parts from reference TRBV19 and TRBJ2-3): DGGITQSPKYLFRKEGQNVTLSCEQNLNHDAMYWYRQDPGQGLRLIYYSQIVNDFQKGDIAEGYSVSREKKESFPLTVTSAQKNPTAFYLCASSIEAGSSADTQYFGPGTRLTVL.

The V call is TRBV7-9, the J call TRBJ1-1, with D unresolved. CDR1 and CDR2 from the germline V gene are SEHNR and FQNEAQ (reference sequence). This CDR3 has 15 residues. With 5 bases removed from V and 1 base from J, the gap between germline ends came to 14 bases. In DNA form, the CDR3 reads TGTGCCAGCAGCCAAATGGTGAGGCCGAACACTGAAGCTTTCTTT. Translated, it gives CASSQMVRPNTEAFF.

The V gene is TRBV2, the J gene TRBJ1-1; 7 bases are shared with TRBD1. CDR3 length equals 18 residues. J was trimmed by 0 bases and V by 5 bases; bases with no gene match: 15. Germline V lookup: CDR1 SNHLY, CDR2 FYNNEI. The CDR3 coding sequence is TGTGCCAGCAGTTTCTCAGCCGACAGGGAGCTTATGAACACTGAAGCTTTCTTT. Its protein is CASSFSADRELMNTEAFF.

This rearrangement joins TRBV30 to TRBJ1-5, with D possibly matching TRBD1 (5 bases). The V and J ends lost 0 bases and 5 bases respectively, with 11 bases between them. Germline V gene lookup returns CDR1 GTSNPN and CDR2 SVGIG (reference sequence). This CDR3 has 14 amino acids. The CDR3 reads CAWSVGREDQPQHF. CDR3 nucleotides: TGTGCCTGGAGTGTAGGCAGGGAGGATCAGCCCCAGCATTTT.

The J gene is TRBJ1-2, the V gene TRBV19; D might be TRBD1 (5 bases). V lost 10 bases and J 2 bases, leaving 11 bases between the germline ends. The CDR3 runs to 12 residues. Germline V gene data show CDR1 as LNHDA and CDR2 as SQIVND (reference sequence). This CDR3 is CATRRGNYGYTF. CDR3 in DNA: TGTGCCACGAGAAGGGGCAACTATGGCTACACCTTC.

The gene calls are TRBV7-8 and TRBJ2-2, with TRBD1 as a possible D gene (6 bases). Germline V gives CDR1 SGHVS, CDR2 FQNEAQ. Deletions cut 3 bases from V and 1 base from J, with 9 bases between. The CDR3 length is 15 residues. CDR3 DNA: TGTGCCAGCAGCTTTTTGACAGGGAACACCGGGGAGCTGTTTTTT. Translated: CASSFLTGNTGELFF.

The CDR3 DNA reads as TGTGCCAGCAGCTTCCCCCCCGAGAAGAACACTGAAGCTTTCTTT. Translating gives CASSFPPEKNTEAFF. The chain joins TRBV7-9 to TRBJ1-1; D call uncertain. Trimming removed 3 bases from V and 1 base from J, with 12 bases in between. This CDR3 is built from 15 residues. Per the germline V gene, CDR1 is SEHNR and CDR2 is FQNEAQ (reference sequence).

V usage is TRBV30 and J usage is TRBJ1-2; perhaps TRBD1 as D (5 bases). The germline V gene encodes CDR1 GTSNPN and CDR2 SVGIG (reference sequence). This CDR3 has 11 residues. Trimming left V 5 bases short and J 4 bases short, with 8 bases between. The CDR3 spells CAWYRIYGYTF. The CDR3 DNA follows: TGTGCCTGGTACAGGATCTATGGCTACACCTTC.

The J gene is TRBJ2-3, the V gene TRBV30; TRBD2 agrees at 11 bases. The length of the CDR3 is 15 residues. Per the germline V gene, CDR1 is GTSNPN and CDR2 is SVGIG (reference sequence). The trim removed 0 bases at V and 2 bases at J, leaving 1 base unmatched. The CDR3 bases are TGTGCCTGGAGTGTTAGCGGGGGGGCCACAGATACGCAGTATTTT. This translates into CAWSVSGGATDTQYF.

The J gene is TRBJ1-4, the V gene TRBV7-6; 8 nucleotides match TRBD1. Germline V lookup: CDR1 SGHVS, CDR2 FNYEAQ. This CDR3 has 15 amino acids. J gave up 8 bases and V 5 bases, and 10 bases lay outside the gene matches. The CDR3 is CASSPGTGPDEKLFF. As DNA, the CDR3 is TGTGCCAGCAGCCCCGGGACAGGTCCCGACGAAAAACTGTTTTTT.

This chain links TRBV7-9 with TRBJ2-3; 10 bases fit TRBD2. Germline-derived CDR1 and CDR2 are SEHNR and FQNEAQ (reference sequence). CDR3 length: 16 residues. The V gene end was trimmed by 5 bases and the J gene end by 1 base; junction bases not matched to a gene: 6. The CDR3 loop is CASSGLAGARTDTQYF. As DNA, the CDR3 is TGTGCCAGCAGCGGTCTAGCGGGGGCCCGCACAGATACGCAGTATTTT. The whole variable domain, filled in from reference TRBV7-9 and TRBJ2-3, reads DTGVSQNPRHKITKRGQNVTFRCDPISEHNRLYWYRQTLGQGPEFLTYFQNEAQLEKSRLLSDRFSAERPKGSFSTLEIQRTEQGDSAMYLCASSGLAGARTDTQYFGPGTRLTVL.

This CDR3 reads CASSLAGWGQPQHF. The CDR3 DNA is TGCGCCAGCAGCTTGGCAGGGTGGGGTCAGCCCCAGCATTTT. The chain has TRBV5-1 and TRBJ1-5; possibly TRBD1 for D (5 bases). Trimming shortened V by 0 bases and J by 6 bases, and 10 bases separated the two germline ends. Germline assignment: CDR1 SGHRS and CDR2 YFSETQ. The CDR3 extends over 14 amino acids.

The gene calls are TRBV5-6 and TRBJ1-6; 8 nucleotides agree with TRBD1. Germline V lookup: CDR1 SGHDT, CDR2 YYEEEE. After removal of 4 bases from V and 10 bases from J, the junction contained 10 bases not matched to a gene. This CDR3 has 15 residues. Here the CDR3 DNA reads TGTGCCAGCAGCCGGGGACAGGTACAACTCTCACCCCTCCACTTT. Residues: CASSRGQVQLSPLHF.